Listed below are T cell receptor beta chains from one sample, sequenced in a study of OX40 agonist ivuxolimab in advanced cancers. TCRdb's table, derived via immunoSEQ multiplex PCR, lists solely in-frame clones and lacks some. The repertoire has just over 80,000 clones, around 86% of them found once; the top ten carry roughly 0.3%. Here the sequenced sample was CD4+ or CD8+ T cells sorted from blood, taken in a trial of the OX40 agonist ivuxolimab. These receptors all come from an adult with an advanced solid tumor such as melanoma, head and neck, liver or kidney cancer. CDR3s include the opening cysteine and the closing phenylalanine or tryptophan. The order of the fields is J gene, clone size, V gene, D gene, CDR3 protein, CDR3 DNA. D genes are given only for firm matches. Clone size is not always given. Where it is, it says once, few, many or a class for expanded clones.

J gene: TRBJ1-3
clone size: NA
V gene: TRBV19
D gene: NA
CDR3 protein: CASGIPTGHGNTIYF
CDR3 DNA: TGTGCCAGTGGGATTCCTACAGGGCACGGAAACACCATATATTTT

J gene: TRBJ2-3
clone size: NA
V gene: TRBV6-1
D gene: NA
CDR3 protein: CASSDGWYTQYF
CDR3 DNA: TGTGCCAGCAGTGATGGGTGGTATACGCAGTATTTT

J gene: TRBJ2-3
clone size: NA
V gene: TRBV4-1
D gene: NA
CDR3 protein: CASSHTTDTQYF
CDR3 DNA: TGCGCCAGCAGCCACACCACAGATACGCAGTATTTT

J gene: TRBJ2-2
clone size: NA
V gene: TRBV11-2
D gene: NA
CDR3 protein: CASSLRQGGGELFF
CDR3 DNA: TGTGCCAGCAGCTTGCGGCAGGGTGGCGGGGAGCTGTTTTTT

J gene: TRBJ2-1
clone size: NA
V gene: TRBV11-3
D gene: NA
CDR3 protein: CASSLDSLGVSEQFF
CDR3 DNA: TGTGCCAGCAGCTTAGATTCCCTGGGGGTCAGTGAGCAGTTCTTC

J gene: TRBJ2-5
clone size: NA
V gene: TRBV7-3
D gene: NA
CDR3 protein: CASSLSSPGTQYF
CDR3 DNA: TGTGCCAGCAGCTTAAGTAGTCCGGGAACCCAGTACTTC

J gene: TRBJ1-5
clone size: NA
V gene: TRBV6-6
D gene: NA
CDR3 protein: CASSFGDSNQPQHF
CDR3 DNA: TGTGCCAGCAGTTTCGGGGATAGCAATCAGCCCCAGCATTTT

J gene: TRBJ2-5
clone size: NA
V gene: TRBV19
D gene: TRBD1
CDR3 protein: CASSIGQGVKTQYF
CDR3 DNA: TGTGCCAGTAGTATCGGACAGGGGGTAAAGACCCAGTACTTC

J gene: TRBJ2-5
clone size: NA
V gene: TRBV20-1
D gene: NA
CDR3 protein: CSANARETQYF
CDR3 DNA: TGCAGTGCTAATGCCCGGGAGACCCAGTACTTC

J gene: TRBJ1-2
clone size: NA
V gene: TRBV5-1
D gene: NA
CDR3 protein: CASSLGGSISYTF
CDR3 DNA: TGCGCCAGCAGCTTGGGGGGCAGTATCAGCTACACCTTC

J gene: TRBJ1-1
clone size: NA
V gene: TRBV13
D gene: NA
CDR3 protein: CASSLGSWVRDTEAFF
CDR3 DNA: TGTGCCAGCAGCTTAGGGTCCTGGGTCAGAGACACTGAAGCTTTCTTT

J gene: TRBJ2-1
clone size: NA
V gene: TRBV30
D gene: TRBD2
CDR3 protein: CAWSITGRLAGFSYNEQFF
CDR3 DNA: TGTGCCTGGAGTATCACTGGGAGACTAGCGGGCTTCTCCTACAATGAGCAGTTCTTC

J gene: TRBJ2-5
clone size: NA
V gene: TRBV7-9
D gene: TRBD2
CDR3 protein: CASSLGLAGETQYF
CDR3 DNA: TGTGCCAGCAGCTTAGGACTAGCGGGAGAGACCCAGTACTTC

J gene: TRBJ1-2
clone size: NA
V gene: TRBV19
D gene: NA
CDR3 protein: CASSITTGLPGLSGYTF
CDR3 DNA: TGTGCCAGTAGTATTACCACAGGGTTGCCGGGTCTATCTGGCTACACCTTC

J gene: TRBJ1-1
clone size: NA
V gene: TRBV7-6
D gene: NA
CDR3 protein: CASSLGRMEKNTEAFF
CDR3 DNA: TGTGCCAGCAGCCTAGGAAGGATGGAAAAGAACACTGAAGCTTTCTTT

J gene: TRBJ1-1
clone size: NA
V gene: TRBV9
D gene: NA
CDR3 protein: CASSATGRNTEAFF
CDR3 DNA: TGTGCCAGCAGCGCCACAGGGCGGAACACTGAAGCTTTCTTT

J gene: TRBJ2-3
clone size: NA
V gene: TRBV7-9
D gene: NA
CDR3 protein: CASSLSSGRTDTQYF
CDR3 DNA: TGTGCCAGCAGCTTGAGTAGCGGCCGCACAGATACGCAGTATTTT

J gene: TRBJ1-2
clone size: NA
V gene: TRBV27
D gene: NA
CDR3 protein: CASSSRDKYYGYTF
CDR3 DNA: TGTGCCAGCAGTTCACGGGACAAGTACTATGGCTACACCTTC

J gene: TRBJ1-4
clone size: NA
V gene: TRBV6-5
D gene: NA
CDR3 protein: CASSYGGTTNEKLFF
CDR3 DNA: TGTGCCAGCAGTTACGGTGGGACAACTAATGAAAAACTGTTTTTT

J gene: TRBJ1-6
clone size: few
V gene: TRBV4-1
D gene: NA
CDR3 protein: CASSQDHGDSPLHF
CDR3 DNA: TGCGCCAGCAGCCAAGATCACGGGGATTCACCCCTCCACTTT

J gene: TRBJ2-5
clone size: NA
V gene: TRBV7-2
D gene: TRBD2
CDR3 protein: CASSLLASGHQETQYF
CDR3 DNA: TGTGCCAGCAGCTTATTGGCTAGCGGGCATCAAGAGACCCAGTACTTC

J gene: TRBJ1-1
clone size: NA
V gene: TRBV19
D gene: NA
CDR3 protein: CASSIFPGQNTEAFF
CDR3 DNA: TGTGCCAGTAGTATATTCCCTGGGCAGAACACTGAAGCTTTCTTT

J gene: TRBJ2-1
clone size: NA
V gene: TRBV29-1
D gene: TRBD2
CDR3 protein: CSPGGGNEQFF
CDR3 DNA: TGCAGCCCCGGGGGGGGAAATGAGCAGTTCTTC

J gene: TRBJ2-5
clone size: NA
V gene: TRBV27
D gene: NA
CDR3 protein: CASSFRRRAPQETQYF
CDR3 DNA: TGTGCCAGCAGTTTTCGCCGACGGGCACCTCAAGAGACCCAGTACTTC

J gene: TRBJ2-2
clone size: NA
V gene: TRBV19
D gene: TRBD2
CDR3 protein: CASTTREGRRTGELFF
CDR3 DNA: TGTGCCAGTACCACCCGGGAGGGCCGTCGCACCGGGGAGCTGTTTTTT

J gene: TRBJ1-5
clone size: medium-sized
V gene: TRBV30
D gene: TRBD1
CDR3 protein: CAWSGTGGELQPQHF
CDR3 DNA: TGTGCCTGGAGCGGTACAGGGGGCGAGCTCCAGCCCCAGCATTTT

J gene: TRBJ2-5
clone size: NA
V gene: TRBV5-1
D gene: TRBD1
CDR3 protein: CASSLEAGGEETQYF
CDR3 DNA: TGCGCCAGCAGCTTGGAGGCAGGGGGCGAAGAGACCCAGTACTTC